One and the same sample provided the 18 T cell receptor beta chains below, sequenced in a study of cytomegalovirus exposure and HLA in healthy donors. Method: immunoSEQ multiplex PCR; TCRdb's copy keeps in-frame clones and lacks some. This table holds approximately 160,000 clones, approximately 88% found once. Material: PBMCs. These receptor sequences come from a woman aged 18-35 years in good health and CMV-seropositive.

V gene TRBV2 combines with J gene TRBJ2-7; TRBD1 might be the D (7 bases). This CDR3 is 13 amino acids long. V was clipped by 1 base and J by 6 bases, with 10 bases between them. Per germline, CDR1 SNHLY and CDR2 FYNNEI. The CDR3 DNA reads TGTGCCAGCAGTGAAGTCCAGGGGGGCGAGCAGTACTTC. Encoded protein: CASSEVQGGEQYF.

The rearrangement links TRBV5-6 to TRBJ2-5; the match to TRBD1 covers 7 bases. Germline V gene data show CDR1 as SGHDT and CDR2 as YYEEEE. The CDR3 covers 11 residues. The trim removed 10 bases at V and 6 bases at J, leaving 6 bases unmatched. The CDR3 region has the DNA TGTGCCCGGAGACAGGGAAAGACCCAGTACTTC. As protein: CARRQGKTQYF.

This clone has more than one count but fewer than ten. The chain has TRBV7-9 and TRBJ2-7, with a possible D match to TRBD2 (5 bases). CDR1 and CDR2 from the germline V gene are SEHNR and FQNEAQ (reference sequence). Trimming cost V 5 bases and J 3 bases, with 11 bases left between them. The length of the CDR3 is 13 residues. Here the CDR3 DNA reads TGTGCCAGCAGCCAGAGGGAGAGCTACGAGCAGTACTTC. It translates to CASSQRESYEQYF.

The chain has TRBV4-2 and TRBJ2-6; D gene ambiguous. V dropped 1 base and J dropped 0 bases, with 4 bases sitting between them. The germline V gene has CDR1 LGHNA and CDR2 YNFKEQ. The CDR3 is 15 amino acids. In DNA, the CDR3 is TGTGCCAGCAGCCAAGTGAGCTCTGGGGCCAACGTCCTGACTTTC. Its protein is CASSQVSSGANVLTF.

This chain uses TRBV28 with TRBJ2-5; unclear D gene. The V end was cut by 3 bases, the J end by 6 bases, with 2 bases between. CDR3 size: 10 residues. From germline, CDR1 is MDHEN and CDR2 SYDVKM. The CDR3, as DNA: TGTGCCAGCAGTTTTAAGACCCAGTACTTC. This translates into CASSFKTQYF.

The V gene is TRBV5-6, the J gene TRBJ1-3; D not resolved. Germline V gives CDR1 SGHDT, CDR2 YYEEEE. The V end lost 2 bases, the J end lost 0 bases, and 12 bases lay between the germline ends. This CDR3 spans 16 amino acids. CDR3 protein: CASSFRSTPSGNTIYF. The DNA of the CDR3 is TGTGCCAGCAGCTTTCGAAGCACTCCCTCTGGAAACACCATATATTTT.

The rearrangement uses TRBV4-2 and TRBJ2-7, with D perhaps matching TRBD1 (6 bases). Per the germline V gene, CDR1 is LGHNA and CDR2 is YNFKEQ. The V and J ends lost 1 base and 6 bases respectively, with 16 bases between them. The CDR3 contains 15 residues. The CDR3 loop reads CASSQADSQFSEQYF. In nucleotides, the CDR3 is TGTGCCAGCAGCCAAGCGGACAGCCAGTTTTCCGAGCAGTACTTC.

This clone was detected once. The chain couples TRBV30 to TRBJ2-7; possibly TRBD1 for D (6 bases). CDR3 length: 12 residues. V was trimmed by 5 bases and J by 2 bases, leaving 10 bases between them. Germline loops: CDR1 GTSNPN, CDR2 SVGIG (reference sequence). CDR3 nucleotide sequence: TGTGCCTGGGGTAGACAGGCCTACGAGCAGTACTTC. It yields the protein CAWGRQAYEQYF.

The rearrangement links TRBV11-3 to TRBJ2-7; D possibly corresponds to TRBD1 (6 bases). Germline-derived CDR1 and CDR2 are SGHNT and YENEEA. Trimming cost V 0 bases and J 5 bases, with 14 bases left between them. The CDR3 loop spans 15 amino acids. The CDR3 DNA reads TGTGCCAGCAGCTTAGAACTATCACAGGGCCACGAGCAGTACTTC. Protein sequence: CASSLELSQGHEQYF.

V usage is TRBV5-4 and J usage is TRBJ2-1; D unclear. Germline lookup yields CDR1 SGHNT and CDR2 YYREEE (reference sequence). The CDR3 contains 12 residues. V was pared by 2 bases and J by 9 bases, with 9 bases between. The CDR3: CASSFAVGEQFF. As DNA, the CDR3 is TGTGCCAGCAGCTTTGCGGTGGGTGAGCAGTTCTTC.

The chain uses TRBV19 and TRBJ2-3; the match to TRBD2 covers 12 bases. CDR3 length: 16 amino acids. Germline assignment: CDR1 LNHDA and CDR2 SQIVND (reference sequence). The V gene end was trimmed by 0 bases and the J gene end by 5 bases; junction bases not matched to a gene: 3. The CDR3 reads CASSIDPGLAGDTQYF. The CDR3 coding sequence is TGTGCCAGTAGTATAGATCCGGGACTAGCGGGAGATACGCAGTATTTT.

The chain uses TRBV7-8 and TRBJ2-7, with TRBD1 matching over 7 bases. This CDR3 is 14 amino acids long. V dropped 3 bases and J dropped 3; count of bases not matched to a gene: 5. Germline V CDR1 and CDR2: SGHVS, FQNEAQ. Here the CDR3 reads CASSFRTGSYEQYF. The CDR3 region has the DNA TGTGCCAGCAGCTTCCGGACAGGCAGCTACGAGCAGTACTTC. Full variable domain (missing parts from reference TRBV7-8 and TRBJ2-7): GAGVSQSPRYKVAKRGQDVALRCDPISGHVSLFWYQQALGQGPEFLTYFQNEAQLDKSGLPSDRFFAERPEGSVSTLKIQRTQQEDSAVYLCASSFRTGSYEQYFGPGTRLTVT.

The V call is TRBV28, the J call TRBJ2-7; possible D gene TRBD1, 5 bases. The length of the CDR3 is 15 residues. From germline, CDR1 is MDHEN and CDR2 SYDVKM. Deletions cut 2 bases from V and 3 bases from J, with 14 bases between. The CDR3 region is CASSLITGNFYEQYF. In DNA form, the CDR3 reads TGTGCCAGCAGTTTAATAACAGGAAACTTCTACGAGCAGTACTTC.

The V call is TRBV5-1, the J call TRBJ2-7, with D possibly being TRBD1 (5 bases). CDR3 length equals 15 residues. V lost 4 bases to trimming and J lost 1 base, with 15 bases between them. Germline loops: CDR1 SGHRS, CDR2 YFSETQ. CDR3 in DNA: TGCGCCAGCAGCCCCGAGGCAGGGTGGTCCTACGAGCAGTACTTC. This translates into CASSPEAGWSYEQYF.

V gene TRBV5-4 combines with J gene TRBJ2-7, with 11 nucleotides matching TRBD1. Germline V lookup: CDR1 SGHNT, CDR2 YYREEE (reference sequence). The CDR3 is made up of 14 amino acids. Trimming cost V 2 bases and J 4 bases; bases outside gene matches: 2. The CDR3 coding sequence is TGTGCCAGCAGCTTAGGACAGGGGGCTTACGAGCAGTACTTC. It yields the protein CASSLGQGAYEQYF.

The rearrangement joins TRBV4-1 to TRBJ1-5; 10 nucleotides line up with TRBD1. The V gene end was trimmed by 4 bases and the J gene end by 0 bases; junction bases not matched to a gene: 9. CDR1 and CDR2 from the germline V gene are MGHRA and YSYEKL. The CDR3 is 18 amino acids. The CDR3 nucleotides read TGCGCCAGCAGCCCGGGACAGGGGCCGGATTATAGCAATCAGCCCCAGCATTTT. It translates to CASSPGQGPDYSNQPQHF.

The chain has TRBV9 and TRBJ2-1; 10 bases align to TRBD2. The J segment lost 4 bases and the V segment lost 2 bases, leaving 0 bases of the junction unmatched. The CDR3 has 14 residues. The V gene's germline CDR1 is SGDLS and CDR2 YYNGEE. The CDR3 nucleotides read TGTGCCAGCAGCGTGACTAGCGGGTACAATGAGCAGTTCTTC. This encodes CASSVTSGYNEQFF. The full variable domain, completed using reference TRBV9 and TRBJ2-1, is DSGVTQTPKHLITATGQRVTLRCSPRSGDLSVYWYQQSLDQGLQFLIQYYNGEERAKGNILERFSAQQFPDLHSELNLSSLELGDSALYFCASSVTSGYNEQFFGPGTRLTVL.

The chain couples TRBV5-1 to TRBJ2-1, with 7 bases matching TRBD1. CDR3 length equals 15 residues. V shed 0 bases, J shed 1 base, and the junction held 1 base outside the gene matches. Germline V gives CDR1 SGHRS, CDR2 YFSETQ. This CDR3 reads CASSLGQGSYNEQFF. The CDR3 nucleotides read TGCGCCAGCAGCTTGGGACAGGGTTCCTACAATGAGCAGTTCTTC. The full variable domain, its missing parts supplied by reference TRBV5-1 and TRBJ2-1, is KAGVTQTPRYLIKTRGQQVTLSCSPISGHRSVSWYQQTPGQGLQFLFEYFSETQRNKGNFPGRFSGRQFSNSRSEMNVSTLELGDSALYLCASSLGQGSYNEQFFGPGTRLTVL.